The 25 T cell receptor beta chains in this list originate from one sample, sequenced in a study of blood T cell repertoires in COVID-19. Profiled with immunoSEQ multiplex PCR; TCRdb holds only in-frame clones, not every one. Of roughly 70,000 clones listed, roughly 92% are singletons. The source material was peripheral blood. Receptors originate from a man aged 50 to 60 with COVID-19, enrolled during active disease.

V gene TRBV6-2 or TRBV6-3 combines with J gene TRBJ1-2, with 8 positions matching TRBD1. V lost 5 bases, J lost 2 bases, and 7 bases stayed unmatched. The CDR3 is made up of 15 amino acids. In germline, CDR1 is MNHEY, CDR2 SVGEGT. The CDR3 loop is CASSTGQGANYGYTF. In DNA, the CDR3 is TGTGCCAGCAGTACCGGACAGGGAGCGAACTATGGCTACACCTTC.

For the CDR3, the DNA is TGTGCCTGGAGCCGGACAGGGGGCGAAGACTATGGCTACACCTTC. Translating gives CAWSRTGGEDYGYTF. The chain recombines TRBV30 with TRBJ1-2; 11 bases line up with TRBD1. This CDR3 contains 15 residues. Looked up from germline, CDR1 is GTSNPN and CDR2 is SVGIG (reference sequence). J lost 3 bases, V lost 3 bases, and 6 bases had no gene match.

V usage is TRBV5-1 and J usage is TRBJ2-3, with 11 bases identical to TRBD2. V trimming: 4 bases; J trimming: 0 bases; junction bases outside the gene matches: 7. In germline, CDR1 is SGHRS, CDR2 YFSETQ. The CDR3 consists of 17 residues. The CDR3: CASSPPGLAGSTDTQYF. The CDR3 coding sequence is TGCGCCAGCAGCCCGCCAGGACTAGCGGGCAGCACAGATACGCAGTATTTT. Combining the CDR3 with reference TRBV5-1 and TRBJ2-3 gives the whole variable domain KAGVTQTPRYLIKTRGQQVTLSCSPISGHRSVSWYQQTPGQGLQFLFEYFSETQRNKGNFPGRFSGRQFSNSRSEMNVSTLELGDSALYLCASSPPGLAGSTDTQYFGPGTRLTVL.

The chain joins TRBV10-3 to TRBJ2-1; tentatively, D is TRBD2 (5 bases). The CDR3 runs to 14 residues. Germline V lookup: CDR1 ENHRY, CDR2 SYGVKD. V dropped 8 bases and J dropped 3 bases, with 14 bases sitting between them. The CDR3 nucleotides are TGTGCCATCTGGACTCCCTCCGTCTACAATGAGCAGTTCTTC. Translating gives CAIWTPSVYNEQFF.

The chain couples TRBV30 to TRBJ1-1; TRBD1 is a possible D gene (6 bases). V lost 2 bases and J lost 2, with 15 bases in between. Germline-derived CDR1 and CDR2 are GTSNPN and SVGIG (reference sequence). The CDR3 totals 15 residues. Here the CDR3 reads CAWSKAYRVNTEAFF. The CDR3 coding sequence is TGTGCCTGGAGTAAAGCCTACAGGGTAAACACTGAAGCTTTCTTT.

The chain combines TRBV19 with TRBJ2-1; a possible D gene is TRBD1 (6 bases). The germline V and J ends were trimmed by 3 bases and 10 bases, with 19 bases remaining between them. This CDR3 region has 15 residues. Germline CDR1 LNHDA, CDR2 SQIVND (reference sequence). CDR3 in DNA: TGTGCCAGTAGTATTAGCCCTATTAACAGGGAAGAGCAGTTCTTC. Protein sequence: CASSISPINREEQFF.

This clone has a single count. This chain's CDR3 is CASSLGRGNYGYTF. The CDR3 DNA follows: TGTGCCAGCAGCTTAGGCAGGGGTAACTATGGCTACACCTTC. V is TRBV11-2 and J is TRBJ1-2; weak D call: TRBD1 (6 bases). CDR3 length: 14 residues. V shed 1 base and J shed 1 base, with 7 bases lying between them. CDR1 is SGHAT and CDR2 is FQNNGV in the germline V gene.

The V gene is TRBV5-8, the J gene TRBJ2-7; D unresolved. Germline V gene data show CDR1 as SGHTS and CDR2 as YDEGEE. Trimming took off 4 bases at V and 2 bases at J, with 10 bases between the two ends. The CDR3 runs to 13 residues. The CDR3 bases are TGTGCCAGCAGCGACTCACCACCCTACGAGCAGTACTTC. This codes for CASSDSPPYEQYF. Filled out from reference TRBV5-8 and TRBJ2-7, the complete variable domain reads EAGVTQSPTHLIKTRGQQATLRCSPISGHTSVYWYQQALGLGLQFLLWYDEGEERNRGNFPPRFSGRQFPNYSSELNVNALELEDSALYLCASSDSPPYEQYFGPGTRLTVT.

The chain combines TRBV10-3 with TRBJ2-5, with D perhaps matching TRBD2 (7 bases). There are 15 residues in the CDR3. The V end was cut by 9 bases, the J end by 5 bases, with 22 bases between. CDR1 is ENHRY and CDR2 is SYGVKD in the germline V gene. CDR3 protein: CAIWGGRGGGETQYF. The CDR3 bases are TGTGCCATTTGGGGGGGCCGAGGCGGCGGGGAGACCCAGTACTTC.

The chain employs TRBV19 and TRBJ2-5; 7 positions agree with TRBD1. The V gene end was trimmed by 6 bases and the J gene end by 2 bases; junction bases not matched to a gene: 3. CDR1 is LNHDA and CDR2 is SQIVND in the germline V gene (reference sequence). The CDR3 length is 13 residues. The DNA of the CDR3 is TGTGCCAGTAGCCGACAGGGACAAGAGACCCAGTACTTC. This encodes CASSRQGQETQYF.

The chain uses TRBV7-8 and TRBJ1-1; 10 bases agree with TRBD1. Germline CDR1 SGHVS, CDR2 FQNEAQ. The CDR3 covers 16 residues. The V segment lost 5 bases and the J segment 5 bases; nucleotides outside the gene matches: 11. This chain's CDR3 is CASSAMWDRGWTEAFF. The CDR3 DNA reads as TGTGCCAGCAGCGCTATGTGGGACAGGGGTTGGACTGAAGCTTTCTTT.

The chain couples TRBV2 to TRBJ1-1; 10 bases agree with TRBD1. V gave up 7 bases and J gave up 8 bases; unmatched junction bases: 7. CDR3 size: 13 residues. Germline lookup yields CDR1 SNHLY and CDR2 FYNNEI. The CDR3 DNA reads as TGTGCCAGCAACCGGGACAGGGGAAGAGAAGCTTTCTTT. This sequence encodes CASNRDRGREAFF.

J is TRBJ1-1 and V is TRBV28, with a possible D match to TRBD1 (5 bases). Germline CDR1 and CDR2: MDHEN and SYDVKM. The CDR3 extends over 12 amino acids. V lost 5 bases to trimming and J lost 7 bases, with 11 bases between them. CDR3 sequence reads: CASSLDQGEAFF. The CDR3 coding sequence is TGTGCCAGCAGTCTGGATCAGGGTGAAGCTTTCTTT.

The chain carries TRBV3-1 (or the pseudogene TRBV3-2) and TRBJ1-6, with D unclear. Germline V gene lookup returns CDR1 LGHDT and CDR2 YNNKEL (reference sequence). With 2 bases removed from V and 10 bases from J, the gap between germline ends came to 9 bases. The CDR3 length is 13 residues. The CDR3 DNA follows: TGTGCCAGCAGCCAATTAGGAGGCTCACCCCTCCACTTT. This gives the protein CASSQLGGSPLHF.

Here the CDR3 DNA reads TGTGCCAGCAGATCCCCGGGGAGAGGTCGGACCGGGGAGCTGTTTTTT. This sequence encodes CASRSPGRGRTGELFF. The genes are TRBV11-2 and TRBJ2-2, with D possibly being TRBD2 (5 bases). The germline gives CDR1 SGHAT, CDR2 FQNNGV. The CDR3 loop spans 16 amino acids. V was shortened by 6 bases and J by 5 bases, with 19 bases between the two germline ends.

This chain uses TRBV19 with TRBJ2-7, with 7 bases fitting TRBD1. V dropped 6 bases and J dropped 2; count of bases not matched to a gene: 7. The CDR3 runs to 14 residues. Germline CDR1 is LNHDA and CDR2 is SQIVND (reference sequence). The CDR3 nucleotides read TGTGCCAGTAGGCCCAGGGGGTCTACCTACGAGCAGTACGTC. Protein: CASRPRGSTYEQYV.

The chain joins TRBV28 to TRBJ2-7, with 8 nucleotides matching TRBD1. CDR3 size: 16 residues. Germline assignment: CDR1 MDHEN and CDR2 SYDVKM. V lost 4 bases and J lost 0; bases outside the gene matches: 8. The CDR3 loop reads CASSSPDRASSYEQYF. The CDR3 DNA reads TGTGCCAGCAGTTCCCCGGACAGGGCCAGCTCCTACGAGCAGTACTTC. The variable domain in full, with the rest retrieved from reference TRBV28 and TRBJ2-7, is DVKVTQSSRYLVKRTGEKVFLECVQDMDHENMFWYRQDPGLGLRLIYFSYDVKMKEKGDIPEGYSVSREKKERFSLILESASTNQTSMYLCASSSPDRASSYEQYFGPGTRLTVT.

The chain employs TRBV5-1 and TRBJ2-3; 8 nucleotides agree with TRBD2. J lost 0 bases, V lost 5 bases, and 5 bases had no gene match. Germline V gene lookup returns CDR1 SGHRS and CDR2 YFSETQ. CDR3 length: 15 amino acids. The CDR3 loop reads CASRETSVSTDTQYF. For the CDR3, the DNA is TGCGCCAGCAGGGAGACTAGCGTTAGCACAGATACGCAGTATTTT.

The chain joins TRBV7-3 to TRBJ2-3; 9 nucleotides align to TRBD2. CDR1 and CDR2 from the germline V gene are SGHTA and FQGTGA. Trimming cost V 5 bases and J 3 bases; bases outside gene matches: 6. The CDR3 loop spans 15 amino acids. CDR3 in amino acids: CASSRAGGGTDTQYF. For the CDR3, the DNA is TGTGCCAGCAGCCGAGCGGGAGGAGGGACAGATACGCAGTATTTT. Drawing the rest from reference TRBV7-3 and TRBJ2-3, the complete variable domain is GAGVSQTPSNKVTEKGKYVELRCDPISGHTALYWYRQSLGQGPEFLIYFQGTGAADDSGLPNDRFFAVRPEGSVSTLKIQRTERGDSAVYLCASSRAGGGTDTQYFGPGTRLTVL.

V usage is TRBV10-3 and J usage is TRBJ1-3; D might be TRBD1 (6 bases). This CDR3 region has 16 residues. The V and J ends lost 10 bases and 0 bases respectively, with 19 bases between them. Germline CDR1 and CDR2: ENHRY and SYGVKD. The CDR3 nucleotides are TGTGCCACCCAACCTCCGGGACACAGCTCTGGAAACACCATATATTTT. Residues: CATQPPGHSSGNTIYF.

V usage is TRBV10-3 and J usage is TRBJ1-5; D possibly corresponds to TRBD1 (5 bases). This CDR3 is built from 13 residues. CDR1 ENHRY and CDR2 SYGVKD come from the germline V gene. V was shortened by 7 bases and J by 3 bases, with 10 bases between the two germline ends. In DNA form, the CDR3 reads TGTGCCATCAACGAAGGGGTCAATCAGCCCCAGCATTTT. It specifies CAINEGVNQPQHF.

CDR3 bases: TGTGCCAGCAGCGCGGGACTAGCGGGAGGGGGTACGCAGTATTTT. Its protein is CASSAGLAGGGTQYF. The V call is TRBV7-2, the J call TRBJ2-3, with 16 bases fitting TRBD2. The V gene end was trimmed by 5 bases and the J gene end by 8 bases; junction bases not matched to a gene: 4. The length of the CDR3 is 15 residues. CDR1 is SGHTA, CDR2 FQGNSA, per germline.

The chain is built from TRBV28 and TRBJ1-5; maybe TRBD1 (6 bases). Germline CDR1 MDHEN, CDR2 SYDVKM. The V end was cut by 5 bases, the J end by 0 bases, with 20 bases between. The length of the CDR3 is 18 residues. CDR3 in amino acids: CASSKYRDPGYSNQPQHF. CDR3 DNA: TGTGCCAGCAGTAAATACAGGGACCCGGGCTATAGCAATCAGCCCCAGCATTTT. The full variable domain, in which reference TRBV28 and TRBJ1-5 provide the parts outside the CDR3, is DVKVTQSSRYLVKRTGEKVFLECVQDMDHENMFWYRQDPGLGLRLIYFSYDVKMKEKGDIPEGYSVSREKKERFSLILESASTNQTSMYLCASSKYRDPGYSNQPQHFGDGTRLSIL.

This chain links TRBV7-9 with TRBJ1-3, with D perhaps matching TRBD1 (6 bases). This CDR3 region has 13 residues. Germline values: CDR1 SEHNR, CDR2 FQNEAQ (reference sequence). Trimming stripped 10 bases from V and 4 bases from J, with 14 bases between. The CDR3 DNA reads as TGTGCCAAGAGCGACAGGCCCGGAAACACCATATATTTT. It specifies CAKSDRPGNTIYF.

The DNA of the CDR3 is TGTGCCAGCAGCCCCAGGGTTGAGGTCACCGGGGAGCTGTTTTTT. Amino acids: CASSPRVEVTGELFF. V is TRBV5-6 and J is TRBJ2-2, with D possibly TRBD1 on 5 matching bases. Trimming shortened V by 4 bases and J by 4 bases, and 14 bases separated the two germline ends. CDR1 and CDR2 from the germline V gene are SGHDT and YYEEEE. The CDR3 totals 15 residues. The entire variable domain, with the rest obtained from reference TRBV5-6 and TRBJ2-2, is as follows: DAGVTQSPTHLIKTRGQQVTLRCSPKSGHDTVSWYQQALGQGPQFIFQYYEEEERQRGNFPDRFSGHQFPNYSSELNVNALLLGDSALYLCASSPRVEVTGELFFGEGSRLTVL.